A selection of T cell receptor beta chains follows, all from one sample in a study of blood T cell repertoires in COVID-19. The repertoire was sequenced with immunoSEQ multiplex PCR; TCRdb's copy has only in-frame clones and lacks some. This table has under 150,000 clones, around 85% appearing once. The source material was peripheral blood. The receptors come from a woman in her sixties or seventies with COVID-19, enrolled during active disease. CDR3s leave out the opening cysteine and the closing phenylalanine or tryptophan. Fields, in order: V gene, CDR3 length, CDR3 protein.

TRBV5-5,12,ASILPGGRTEAF
TRBV7-9,12,AGRAGGNGEKLF
TRBV3-1/TRBV3-2,10,ASSGTGDEAF
TRBV5-1,12,ASSTIDRGYGYT
TRBV6-5,12,ASSLGGLNTEAF
TRBV5-4,14,ASSPTSGGDGDTQY
TRBV5-1,14,ASSLIGGSRAYEQY
TRBV6-5,13,ASRAGNTANYGYT
TRBV3-1/TRBV3-2,19,ASSQGGVKKRGQGSGNTIY
TRBV27,12,ASSLARINQPQH
TRBV7-8,14,ASSLVGGPTNYGYT
TRBV7-9,13,ASSLNTVRANEQY
TRBV4-1,17,ASSQDLRESSSYNSPLH
TRBV19,15,ASNPQGTVDRNEKLF
TRBV5-1,13,ASSLAPGTEETQY
TRBV7-3,13,ASSLSLGTTDTQY
TRBV19,14,ASTARRDITNEKLF
TRBV4-3,12,ASSQERLAGSQY
TRBV21-1,12,AVKCGGPYNEQF
TRBV7-9,10,ASSRDRDEQY
TRBV5-1,14,ASSFAAGGTNSPLH
TRBV9,12,ASRSPDTSYEQY
TRBV2,11,ASSEAEGVGYT
TRBV19,13,ASSRTSGGPETQY
TRBV7-8,14,ASSLGGTGAAYEQY
TRBV4-1,12,ASSQGRATDTQY
TRBV6-2/TRBV6-3,14,ASSYSRQRTNYGYT